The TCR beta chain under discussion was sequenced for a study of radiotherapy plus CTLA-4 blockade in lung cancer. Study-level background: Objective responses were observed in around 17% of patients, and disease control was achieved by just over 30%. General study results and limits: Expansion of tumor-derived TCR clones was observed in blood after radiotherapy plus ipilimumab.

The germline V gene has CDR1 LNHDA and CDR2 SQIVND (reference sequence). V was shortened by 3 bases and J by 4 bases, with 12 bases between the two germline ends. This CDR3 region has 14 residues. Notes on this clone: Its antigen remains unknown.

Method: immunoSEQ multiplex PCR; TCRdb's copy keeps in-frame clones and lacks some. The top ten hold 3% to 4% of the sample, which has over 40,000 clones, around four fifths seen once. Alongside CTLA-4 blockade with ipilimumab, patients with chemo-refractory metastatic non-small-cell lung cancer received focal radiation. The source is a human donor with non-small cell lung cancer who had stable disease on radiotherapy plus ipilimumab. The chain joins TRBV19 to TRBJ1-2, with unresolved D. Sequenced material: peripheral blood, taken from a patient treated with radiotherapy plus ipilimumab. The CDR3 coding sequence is TGTGCCAGTAGTATGTCCAGGAATTCCTATGGCTACACCTTC. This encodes CASSMSRNSYGYTF. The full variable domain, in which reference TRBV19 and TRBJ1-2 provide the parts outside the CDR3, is DGGITQSPKYLFRKEGQNVTLSCEQNLNHDAMYWYRQDPGQGLRLIYYSQIVNDFQKGDIAEGYSVSREKKESFPLTVTSAQKNPTAFYLCASSMSRNSYGYTFGSGTRLTVV.